The 15 T cell receptor beta chains below were found in one sample sequenced in a study of T cell repertoires in aging, cancer and after chemotherapy. TCR beta rearrangements were amplified from peripheral blood genomic DNA. Multiplex touch-down PCR with TRB-A/B primers amplified rearranged V-D-J TRB sequences. TCRdb called the multiplex PCR reads again in MiXCR, with one record for every CDR3 protein. The sample contains about 4,900 distinct CDR3 sequences, 45% to 60% of which appear only once. Sequenced: blood. The receptors here all came from a human donor in good health.

The rearrangement joins TRBV6-2 or TRBV6-3 to TRBJ2-3; D remains unclear. CDR1 and CDR2 (germline): MNHEY, SVGEGT. V lost 2 bases and J lost 4, with 1 base in between. This CDR3 is built from 11 residues. The CDR3 DNA reads TGTGCCAGCAGTTACCCAGATACGCAGTATTTT. Amino acids: CASSYPDTQYF.

With respect to this clonotype: A read error may account for a junction end that differs from germline. The chain couples TRBV11-1 to TRBJ2-1; 11 nucleotides agree with TRBD2. The CDR3 extends over 15 amino acids. CDR1 is SGHAT, CDR2 FQDESV, per germline (reference sequence). CDR3 sequence (DNA): TGTGCCAGCAGCTTAGGCCTTAGCGGGGGGGCCCTAGTAGCCTTC. It encodes CASSLGLSGGALVAF.

Note on this clonotype: The junction shows a germline mismatch at one end, possibly a read error. The J gene is TRBJ2-1, the V gene TRBV12-3 or TRBV12-4; weak D call: TRBD2 (5 bases). The CDR3 has 11 amino acids. The CDR3 nucleotides read TGTGCCAGCAGTGCCTCCCGTAGCGCCACCTTC. This translates into CASSASRSATF.

The rearrangement joins TRBV27 to TRBJ2-7; D unclear. Germline V gene sequence: CDR1 MNHEY, CDR2 SMNVEV (reference sequence). The CDR3 contains 14 residues. V lost 3 bases, J lost 3 bases, and 12 bases lay in between. The DNA for the CDR3 is TGTGCCAGCAGTTTCACAACCTCTCACTACGAGCAGTACTTC. Protein sequence: CASSFTTSHYEQYF.

This clonotype showed up just a few times. V and J are TRBV5-4 and TRBJ2-1; tentative D call: TRBD2 (6 bases). In germline, CDR1 is SGHNT, CDR2 YYREEE (reference sequence). V lost 0 bases and J lost 6, with 7 bases in between. The CDR3 runs to 13 residues. The CDR3 is CASSLVGGNEQFF. DNA of the CDR3: TGTGCCAGCAGCTTGGTCGGGGGCAATGAGCAGTTCTTC.

The chain uses TRBV6-4 and TRBJ1-1; D is possibly TRBD1 (6 bases). The CDR3 runs to 17 residues. Germline values: CDR1 MRHNA, CDR2 SNTAGT. With 3 bases removed from V and 7 bases from J, the gap between germline ends came to 24 bases. The CDR3 loop reads CASSELSGTSIGSEAFF. The CDR3, as DNA: TGTGCCAGCAGTGAACTGTCCGGGACATCAATAGGCAGTGAAGCTTTCTTT.

The rearrangement uses TRBV6-5 and TRBJ1-1, with TRBD1 matching 9 bases. The V and J ends lost 5 bases and 5 bases, in that order; junction bases with no gene match: 9. This CDR3 has 15 residues. Germline V gene sequence: CDR1 MNHEY, CDR2 SVGAGI. CDR3 region: CASSEGGTGRTEAFF. As DNA, the CDR3 is TGTGCCAGCAGTGAAGGGGGGACAGGGAGGACTGAAGCTTTCTTT.

The chain combines TRBV5-1 with TRBJ1-3; D is unresolved. V was shortened by 2 bases and J by 2 bases, with 14 bases between the two germline ends. The CDR3 has 16 residues. Germline assignment: CDR1 SGHRS and CDR2 YFSETQ. The CDR3 sequence: CASSLSWAGPGNTIYF. For the CDR3, the DNA is TGCGCCAGCAGCTTATCGTGGGCAGGCCCTGGAAACACCATATATTTT.

The chain joins TRBV6-5 to TRBJ2-7; 7 nucleotides match TRBD2. Germline lookup yields CDR1 MNHEY and CDR2 SVGAGI. V lost 0 bases, J lost 0 bases, and 5 bases stayed unmatched. CDR3 length equals 16 residues. The CDR3 protein is CASSYSMGGSSYEQYF. CDR3 DNA sequence: TGTGCCAGCAGTTACTCGATGGGGGGGAGCTCCTACGAGCAGTACTTC.

By sample share, this clonotype is medium-sized. The gene calls are TRBV6-5 and TRBJ2-5, with 12 positions matching TRBD2. V gave up 5 bases and J gave up 5 bases; unmatched junction bases: 6. The germline V gene has CDR1 MNHEY and CDR2 SVGAGI. The CDR3 contains 15 residues. The CDR3 DNA reads as TGTGCCAGCAGTCCCGCTAGCGGGGGGGCTGAGACCCAGTACTTC. Encoded protein: CASSPASGGAETQYF.

The chain carries TRBV7-6 and TRBJ1-2, with 8 bases aligning to TRBD1. The CDR3 runs to 13 residues. V was clipped by 5 bases and J by 2 bases; unmatched bases: 1. CDR1 and CDR2 from the germline V gene are SGHVS and FNYEAQ. The CDR3 protein is CASSRQGNYGYTF. For the CDR3, the DNA is TGTGCCAGCAGCCGACAGGGGAACTATGGCTACACCTTC. Filled out from reference TRBV7-6 and TRBJ1-2, the complete variable domain reads GAGVSQSPRYKVTKRGQDVALRCDPISGHVSLYWYRQALGQGPEFLTYFNYEAQQDKSGLPNDRFSAERPEGSISTLTIQRTEQRDSAMYRCASSRQGNYGYTFGSGTRLTVV.

The genes are TRBV6-4 and TRBJ2-3, with D possibly matching TRBD2 (6 bases). Germline values: CDR1 MRHNA, CDR2 SNTAGT. The CDR3 has 13 amino acids. Trimming pared 5 bases from V and 0 bases from J, leaving 6 bases between. The CDR3 spells CASSSGSTDTQYF. The CDR3 DNA reads as TGTGCCAGCAGTAGCGGGAGCACAGATACGCAGTATTTT.

This clonotype is labeled medium-sized (0.01 to 0.1%). The chain has TRBV29-1 and TRBJ2-5; D possibly corresponds to TRBD1 (5 bases). Germline assignment: CDR1 SQVTM and CDR2 ANQGSEA. The CDR3 is 12 residues long. With 4 bases removed from V and 1 base from J, the gap between germline ends came to 7 bases. CDR3 in DNA: TGCAGCGTTGGGCAGGGCCAAGAGACCCAGTACTTC. It specifies CSVGQGQETQYF.

This clonotype was found a few times. The chain carries TRBV19 and TRBJ2-3, with 7 bases that match TRBD1. Losses at the gene ends were 4 bases for V and 1 base for J; bases not matched to a gene: 5. In germline, CDR1 is LNHDA, CDR2 SQIVND (reference sequence). CDR3 size: 15 residues. This CDR3 reads CASSTSGQRTDTQYF. The CDR3 DNA is TGTGCCAGTAGTACTTCGGGACAGCGCACAGATACGCAGTATTTT.

The CDR3 spells CASREQVEQFF. The DNA of the CDR3 is TGTGCCAGCAGGGAACAAGTTGAGCAGTTCTTC. The chain joins TRBV6-1 to TRBJ2-1; D unclear. This CDR3 has 11 amino acids. The V and J ends lost 6 bases and 9 bases respectively, with 9 bases between them. Germline values: CDR1 MNHNS, CDR2 SASEGT.